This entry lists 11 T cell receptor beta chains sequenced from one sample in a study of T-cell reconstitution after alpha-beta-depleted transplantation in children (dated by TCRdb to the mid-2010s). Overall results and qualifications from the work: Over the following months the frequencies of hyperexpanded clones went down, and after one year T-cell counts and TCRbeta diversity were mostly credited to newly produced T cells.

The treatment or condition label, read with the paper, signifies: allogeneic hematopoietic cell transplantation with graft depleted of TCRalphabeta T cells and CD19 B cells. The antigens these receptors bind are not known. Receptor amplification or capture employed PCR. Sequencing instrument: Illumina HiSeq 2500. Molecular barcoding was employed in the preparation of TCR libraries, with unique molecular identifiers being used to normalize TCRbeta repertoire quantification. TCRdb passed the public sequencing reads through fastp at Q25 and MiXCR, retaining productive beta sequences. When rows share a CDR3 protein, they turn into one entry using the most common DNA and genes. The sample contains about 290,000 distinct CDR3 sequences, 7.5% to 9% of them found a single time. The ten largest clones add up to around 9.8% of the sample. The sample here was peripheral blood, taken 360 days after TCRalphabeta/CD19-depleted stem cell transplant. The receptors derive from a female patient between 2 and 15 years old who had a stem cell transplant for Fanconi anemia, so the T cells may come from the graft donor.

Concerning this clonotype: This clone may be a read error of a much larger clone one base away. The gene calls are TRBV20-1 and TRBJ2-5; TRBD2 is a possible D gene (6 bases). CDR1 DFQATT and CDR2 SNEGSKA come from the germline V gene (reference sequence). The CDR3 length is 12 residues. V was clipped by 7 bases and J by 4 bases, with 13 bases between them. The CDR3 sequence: CSERAGLETQYF. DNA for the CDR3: TGCAGTGAGCGGGCTGGACTAGAGACCCAGTACTTC.

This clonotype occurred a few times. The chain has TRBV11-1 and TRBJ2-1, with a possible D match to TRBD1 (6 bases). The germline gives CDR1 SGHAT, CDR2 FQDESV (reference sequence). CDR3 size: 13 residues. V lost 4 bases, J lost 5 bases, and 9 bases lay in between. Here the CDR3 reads CASSSAGDNEQFF. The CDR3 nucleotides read TGTGCCAGCAGCTCCGCAGGGGACAATGAGCAGTTCTTC. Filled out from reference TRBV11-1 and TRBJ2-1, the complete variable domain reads EAEVAQSPRYKITEKSQAVAFWCDPISGHATLYWYRQILGQGPELLVQFQDESVVDDSQLPKDRFSAERLKGVDSTLKIQPAELGDSAMYLCASSSAGDNEQFFGPGTRLTVL.

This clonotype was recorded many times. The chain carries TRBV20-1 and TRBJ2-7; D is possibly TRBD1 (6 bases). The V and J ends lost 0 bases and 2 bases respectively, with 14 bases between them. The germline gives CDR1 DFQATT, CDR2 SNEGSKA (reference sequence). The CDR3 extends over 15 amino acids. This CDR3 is CSARDSRGQTYEQYF. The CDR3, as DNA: TGCAGTGCTAGAGATAGCCGGGGACAAACCTACGAGCAGTACTTC.

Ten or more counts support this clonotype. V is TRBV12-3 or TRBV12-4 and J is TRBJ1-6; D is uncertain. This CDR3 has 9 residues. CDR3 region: CVGQSPLHF. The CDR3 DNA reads TGTGTTGGGCAATCACCCCTCCACTTT.

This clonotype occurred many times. CDR3 nucleotides: TGTGCCATCAGTGAGTCAACAAACACCATATATTTT. Residues: CAISESTNTIYF. The V gene is TRBV10-3, the J gene TRBJ1-3; unclear D gene. Looked up from germline, CDR1 is ENHRY and CDR2 is SYGVKD. Trimming shortened V by 0 bases and J by 6 bases, and 3 bases separated the two germline ends. CDR3 size: 12 residues.

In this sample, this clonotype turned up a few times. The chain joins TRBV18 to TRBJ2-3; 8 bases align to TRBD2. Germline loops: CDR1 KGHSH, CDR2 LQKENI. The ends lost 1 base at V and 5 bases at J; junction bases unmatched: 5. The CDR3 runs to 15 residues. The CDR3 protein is CASSPLAGYGDTQYF. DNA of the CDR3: TGTGCCAGCTCACCACTAGCGGGATATGGAGATACGCAGTATTTT.

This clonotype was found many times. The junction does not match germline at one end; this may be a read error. CDR3 in DNA: TGCGCCAGCAGCCTGGGACAGAACACTGAAGCTTTCTTT. Translated: CASSLGQNTEAFF. This chain uses TRBV12-3 or TRBV12-4 with TRBJ1-1, with D possibly being TRBD1 (6 bases). The CDR3 sequence is 13 residues long.

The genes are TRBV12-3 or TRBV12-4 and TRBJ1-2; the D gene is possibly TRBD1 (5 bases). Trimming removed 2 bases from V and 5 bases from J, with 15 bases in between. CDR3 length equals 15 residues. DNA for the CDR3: TGTGCCAGCAGTTTATACGGGGCAGCGGGGTATGGCTACACCTTC. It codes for CASSLYGAAGYGYTF.

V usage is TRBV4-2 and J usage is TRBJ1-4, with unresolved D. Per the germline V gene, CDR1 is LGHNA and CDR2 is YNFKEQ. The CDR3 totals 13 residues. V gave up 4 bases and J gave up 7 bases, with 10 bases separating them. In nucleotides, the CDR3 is TGTGCCAGCAGCCTCGGACGACTTGAAAAACTGTTTTTT. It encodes CASSLGRLEKLFF.

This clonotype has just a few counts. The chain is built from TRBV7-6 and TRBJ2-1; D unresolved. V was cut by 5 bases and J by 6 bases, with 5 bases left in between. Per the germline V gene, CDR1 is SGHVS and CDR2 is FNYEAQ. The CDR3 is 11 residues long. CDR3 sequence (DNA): TGTGCCAGCAGCCCCAGCAATGAGCAGTTCTTC. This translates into CASSPSNEQFF.

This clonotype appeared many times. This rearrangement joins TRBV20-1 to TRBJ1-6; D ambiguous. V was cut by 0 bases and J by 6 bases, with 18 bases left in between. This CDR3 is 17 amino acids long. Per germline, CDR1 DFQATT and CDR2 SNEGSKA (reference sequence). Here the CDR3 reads CSARDFGLPFINSPLHF. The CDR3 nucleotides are TGCAGTGCTAGAGATTTTGGGTTGCCCTTCATTAATTCACCCCTCCACTTT.